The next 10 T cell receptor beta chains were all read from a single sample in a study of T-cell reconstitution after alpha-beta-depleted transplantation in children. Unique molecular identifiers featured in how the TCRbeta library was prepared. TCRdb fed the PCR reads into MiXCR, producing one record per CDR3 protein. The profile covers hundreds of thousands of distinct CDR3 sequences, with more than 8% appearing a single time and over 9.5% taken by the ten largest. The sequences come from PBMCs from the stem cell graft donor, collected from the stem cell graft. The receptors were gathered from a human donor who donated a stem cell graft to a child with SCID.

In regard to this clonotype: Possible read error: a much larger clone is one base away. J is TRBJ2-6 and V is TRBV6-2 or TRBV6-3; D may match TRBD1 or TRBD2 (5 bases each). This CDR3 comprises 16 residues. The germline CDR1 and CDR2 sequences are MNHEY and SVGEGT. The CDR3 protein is CASSYLAAAGANVLIF. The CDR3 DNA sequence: TGTGCCAGCAGTTATCTCGCCGCTGCCGGGGCCAACGTCCTGATTTTC.

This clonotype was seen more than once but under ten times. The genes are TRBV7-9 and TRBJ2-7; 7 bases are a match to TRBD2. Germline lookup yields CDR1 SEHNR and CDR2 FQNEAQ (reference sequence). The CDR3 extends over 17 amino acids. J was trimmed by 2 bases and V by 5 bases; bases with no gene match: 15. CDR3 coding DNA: TGTGCCAGCAGCCCGACCGCGTCACGGGGACTACCCTACGAGCAGTACTTC. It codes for CASSPTASRGLPYEQYF.

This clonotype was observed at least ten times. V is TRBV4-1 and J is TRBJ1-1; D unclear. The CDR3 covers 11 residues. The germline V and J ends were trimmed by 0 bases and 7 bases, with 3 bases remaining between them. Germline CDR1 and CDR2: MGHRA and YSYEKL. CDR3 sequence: CASSQEGEAFF. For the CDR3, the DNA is TGCGCCAGCAGCCAAGAGGGTGAAGCTTTCTTT.

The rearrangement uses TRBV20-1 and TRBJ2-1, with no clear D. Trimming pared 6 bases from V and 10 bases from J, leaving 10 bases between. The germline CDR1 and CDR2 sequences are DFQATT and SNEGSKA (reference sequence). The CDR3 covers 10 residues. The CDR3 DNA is TGCAGTGCGCCTCAATTAGAGCAGTTCTTC. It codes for CSAPQLEQFF.

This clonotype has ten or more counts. As DNA, the CDR3 is TGTGCCAGCAGCGCCGTGGGGCAGATCTATAGCAATCAGCCCCAGCATTTT. Translating it yields CASSAVGQIYSNQPQHF. The rearrangement uses TRBV7-8 and TRBJ1-5, with D maybe TRBD1 (5 bases). Per the germline V gene, CDR1 is SGHVS and CDR2 is FQNEAQ. V was pared by 5 bases and J by 0 bases, with 17 bases between. The CDR3 runs to 17 residues.

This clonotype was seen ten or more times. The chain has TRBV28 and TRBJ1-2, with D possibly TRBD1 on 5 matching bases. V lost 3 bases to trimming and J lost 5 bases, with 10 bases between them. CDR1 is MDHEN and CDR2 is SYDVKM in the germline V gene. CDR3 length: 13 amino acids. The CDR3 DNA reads TGTGCCAGCAGTTTTGGGACGGCATATGGCTACACCTTC. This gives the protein CASSFGTAYGYTF.

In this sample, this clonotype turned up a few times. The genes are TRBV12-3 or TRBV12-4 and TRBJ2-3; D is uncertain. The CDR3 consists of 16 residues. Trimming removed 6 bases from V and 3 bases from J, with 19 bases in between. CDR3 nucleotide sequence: TGTGCCAGCAGAAATACAAGGGCCCAATTTACAGATACGCAGTATTTT. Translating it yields CASRNTRAQFTDTQYF.

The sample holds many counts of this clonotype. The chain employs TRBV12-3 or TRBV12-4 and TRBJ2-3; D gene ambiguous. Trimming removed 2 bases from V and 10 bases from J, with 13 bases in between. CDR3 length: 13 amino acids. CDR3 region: CASSLPNELAQYF. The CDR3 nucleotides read TGTGCCAGCAGTTTACCCAATGAGCTTGCGCAGTATTTT.

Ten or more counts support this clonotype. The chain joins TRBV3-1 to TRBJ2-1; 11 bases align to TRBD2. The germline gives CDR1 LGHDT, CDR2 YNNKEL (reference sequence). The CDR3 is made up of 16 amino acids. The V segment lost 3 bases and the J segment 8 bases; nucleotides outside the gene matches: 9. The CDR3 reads CASSHLTSGDLDEQFF. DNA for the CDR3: TGTGCCAGCAGCCACCTGACTAGCGGGGACCTAGATGAGCAGTTCTTC.

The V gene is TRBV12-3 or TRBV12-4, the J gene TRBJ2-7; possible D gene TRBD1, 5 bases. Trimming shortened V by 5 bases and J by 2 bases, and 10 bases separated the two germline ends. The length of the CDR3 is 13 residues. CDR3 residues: CASSSRVPYEQYF. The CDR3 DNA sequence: TGTGCCAGCAGTAGCAGGGTACCCTACGAGCAGTACTTC.